The rows below give T cell receptor beta chains drawn from one sample of a study of blood T cell repertoires in COVID-19. Sequencing was performed with immunoSEQ multiplex PCR; in TCRdb, only in-frame clones are kept and a portion is missing. Found here are about 70,000 clones, approximately 83% of them singletons; the top ten hold roughly 12%. The sample was peripheral blood. The receptors were sampled from a human donor in a cohort sampled during active COVID-19. Both conserved end residues are part of each CDR3. The D gene is left open where the match is weak.

v_gene	j_gene	d_gene	CDR3aa	CDR3nt
TRBV5-1	TRBJ2-1	TRBD2	CASSFGLAGEEQFF	TGCGCCAGCAGCTTCGGACTAGCGGGGGAGGAGCAGTTCTTC
TRBV7-8	TRBJ2-7	.	CASSSLVGGDYEQYF	TGTGCCAGCAGCTCTCTTGTAGGCGGAGATTACGAGCAGTACTTC
TRBV4-2	TRBJ2-5	TRBD2	CASSQDLAGGDGETQYF	TGTGCCAGCAGCCAAGATTTGGCGGGGGGGGACGGAGAGACCCAGTACTTC
TRBV5-1	TRBJ1-2	TRBD1	CASSPQPDRGNGYTF	TGCGCCAGCAGCCCGCAACCGGACAGGGGCAATGGCTACACCTTC
TRBV7-9	TRBJ1-3	TRBD1	CASSLERRQGAGNTIYF	TGTGCCAGCAGCTTAGAACGTAGGCAGGGGGCTGGAAACACCATATATTTT
TRBV9	TRBJ2-5	TRBD1	CASSPRTGWRQETQYF	TGTGCCAGCAGCCCTAGGACAGGGTGGAGGCAAGAGACCCAGTACTTC
TRBV6-6	TRBJ2-5	TRBD2	CASSSSGGHQETQYF	TGTGCCAGCAGTTCTAGCGGGGGTCACCAAGAGACCCAGTACTTC
TRBV2	TRBJ2-3	.	CASSERADSDTQYF	TGTGCCAGCAGTGAACGAGCCGATTCAGATACGCAGTATTTT
TRBV11-2	TRBJ2-5	.	CASSLDQARQETQYF	TGTGCCAGCAGCTTAGATCAAGCGCGCCAAGAGACCCAGTACTTC
TRBV10-3	TRBJ1-1	TRBD1	CAISDRGPDTEAFF	TGTGCCATCAGTGACAGGGGGCCGGACACTGAAGCTTTTTTT
TRBV5-4	TRBJ2-3	.	CASSLFRGTNADTQYF	TGTGCCAGCAGCTTGTTTCGGGGGACGAACGCAGATACGCAGTATTTT
TRBV5-1	TRBJ2-5	TRBD1	CASSSGTGAGETQYF	TGCGCCAGCAGTTCCGGGACAGGGGCGGGAGAGACCCAGTACTTC
TRBV16	TRBJ1-2	.	CASSQSGAGPGYTF	TGTGCCAGCAGCCAATCGGGCGCGGGTCCTGGCTACACCTTC
TRBV2	TRBJ1-5	TRBD1	CASSWTGEGQPQHF	TGTGCCTCCAGTTGGACAGGGGAAGGTCAGCCCCAGCATTTT
TRBV5-6	TRBJ2-2	TRBD2	CASSFGLASEIGELFF	TGTGCCAGCAGCTTCGGACTAGCAAGTGAGATCGGGGAGCTGTTTTTT
TRBV12-3/TRBV12-4	TRBJ2-7	.	CASSGLHYEQYF	TGTGCCAGCTCGGGACTGCACTACGAGCAGTACTTC